The sequence of this TCR beta chain was determined in a study of T cell changes during pregnancy in multiple sclerosis. The germline CDR1 and CDR2 sequences are SNHLY and FYNNEI. Deletions cut 1 base from V and 0 bases from J, with 9 bases between. The CDR3 totals 15 residues. Generated by immunoSEQ multiplex PCR, the TCRdb table keeps only in-frame clones and is missing some. Here the sample spans about 79,000 clones, about 93% being singletons. The source was CD4+ T cells from peripheral blood mononuclear cells, collected in the second trimester of pregnancy. This receptor was taken from a female donor with multiple sclerosis, enrolled in a pregnancy study. The chain joins TRBV2 to TRBJ2-5; TRBD2 is a possible D gene (5 bases). The CDR3 coding sequence is TGTGCCAGCAGTGAAGTCGGGGTAAACCAAGAGACCCAGTACTTC. This encodes CASSEVGVNQETQYF.